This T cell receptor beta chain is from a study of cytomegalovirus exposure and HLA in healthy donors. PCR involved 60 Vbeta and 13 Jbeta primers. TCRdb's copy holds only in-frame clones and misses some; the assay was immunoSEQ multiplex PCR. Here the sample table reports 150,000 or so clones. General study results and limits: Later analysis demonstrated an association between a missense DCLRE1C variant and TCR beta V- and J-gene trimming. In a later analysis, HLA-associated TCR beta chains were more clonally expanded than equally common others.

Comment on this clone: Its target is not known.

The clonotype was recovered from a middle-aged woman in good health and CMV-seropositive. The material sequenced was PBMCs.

The CDR3 DNA follows: TGTGCCAGCAGTATTCAAGCCAACACTGAAGCTTTCTTT. Translating gives CASSIQANTEAFF. The rearrangement joins TRBV27 to TRBJ1-1; D is uncertain. V dropped 5 bases and J dropped 2 bases, with 9 bases sitting between them. The CDR3 runs to 13 residues. Germline V gives CDR1 MNHEY, CDR2 SMNVEV (reference sequence).